Given below is one TCR beta chain in context. The V gene end was trimmed by 3 bases and the J gene end by 9 bases; junction bases not matched to a gene: 5. This CDR3 has 14 residues. Germline CDR1 reads LNHDA; CDR2 reads SQIVND (reference sequence). These data originate in a study of blood T cell repertoires in COVID-19. Donors in Cohort 3 counted as recovered after two negative PCRs, clearance, or symptom resolution. Authors' data handling: Estimates of nucleated cell counts were drawn from the amplification of reference gene primers. Generated by immunoSEQ multiplex PCR, the TCRdb table keeps only in-frame clones and is missing some. The DNA gave D and trimming, while V, J and clone size come from that table. Among hundreds of thousands of clones listed, around 87% were seen once.

The chain has TRBV19 and TRBJ1-6; 7 bases fit TRBD1. Input material: PBMCs or T cells enriched from blood (not recorded which). This TCR came from a woman in her late teens or twenties who had recovered from COVID-19. The CDR3 sequence is CASSMGTESSPLHF. The CDR3 nucleotides read TGTGCCAGTAGTATGGGGACAGAGAGTTCACCCCTCCACTTT.